This T cell receptor (beta chain) emerged from a study of OX40 agonist ivuxolimab in advanced cancers. Clones were read by immunoSEQ multiplex PCR, and TCRdb kept only the in-frame ones, dropping some. The data contain approximately 100,000 clones, roughly 88% of them seen just once; the ten biggest clones take up roughly 1.5%. With regard to this clone: Its antigen remains unknown.

Overall study results and limits: Partly responding patients at 0.1-3.0 mg/kg showed some of the smallest clonal expansion.

This sample comprised CD4+ or CD8+ T cells sorted from blood, obtained in a trial of the OX40 agonist ivuxolimab. The receptor comes from an adult with an advanced solid tumor such as melanoma, head and neck, liver or kidney cancer.

CDR3 loop: CASSYLDREKAFF. CDR3 sequence (DNA): TGTGCCAGCAGTTACCTGGACAGGGAGAAAGCTTTCTTT. V gene TRBV6-5 combines with J gene TRBJ1-1, with TRBD1 identical over 8 bases. The germline gives CDR1 MNHEY, CDR2 SVGAGI. V was pared by 2 bases and J by 9 bases, with 5 bases of the junction left unmatched. This CDR3 spans 13 amino acids.